These T cell receptor beta chains were read from a single sample in a study of shared clonotypes between healthy human individuals. The table came from immunoSEQ multiplex PCR; TCRdb's copy has only in-frame clones and leaves some out. This table holds about 470,000 clones, 70% to 80% found once. What was sequenced was PBMCs. These receptors all come from a woman in her thirties or forties in good health. Some clones in this sample may be carry-over from other donors' samples. Both conserved end residues are part of each CDR3. The D gene is left open where the match is weak. Clone size appears in some rows only: once, few, many, or a class for an expanded clone.

J: TRBJ2-1; size: -; V: TRBV2; D: -; DNA: TGTGCCAGCAACACGAATGGGCTGGCTGAGCAGTTCTTC; CDR3: CASNTNGLAEQFF
J: TRBJ1-1; size: -; V: TRBV18; D: TRBD1; DNA: TGTGCCAGCTCCCTACAGGGGGGCACTGAAGCTTTCTTT; CDR3: CASSLQGGTEAFF
J: TRBJ2-5; size: -; V: TRBV5-6; D: -; DNA: TGTGCCAGCAGCTTGTATTCCGAGACCCAGTACTTC; CDR3: CASSLYSETQYF
J: TRBJ2-3; size: once; V: TRBV29-1; D: -; DNA: TGCAGCGTTCAGGCCTACACGAGCACAGATACGCAGTATTTT; CDR3: CSVQAYTSTDTQYF
J: TRBJ1-3; size: -; V: TRBV5-1; D: -; DNA: TGCGCCAGCAGCTTGGGGTTCGAGGGAAGCTCTGGAAACACCATATATTTT; CDR3: CASSLGFEGSSGNTIYF
J: TRBJ2-4; size: -; V: TRBV30; D: TRBD2; DNA: TGTGCCTGGAGTCTAGCGGAGCTAGCCAAAAACATTCAGTACTTC; CDR3: CAWSLAELAKNIQYF
J: TRBJ2-2; size: -; V: TRBV7-3; D: TRBD2; DNA: TGTGCCAGCAGGACTAGCGCAGTCACCGGGGAGCTGTTTTTT; CDR3: CASRTSAVTGELFF
J: TRBJ2-7; size: -; V: TRBV15; D: TRBD2; DNA: TGTGCCACCAGCAGAGCGGGCGGGAGGGCCTACGAGCAGTACTTC; CDR3: CATSRAGGRAYEQYF
J: TRBJ1-2; size: -; V: TRBV10-3; D: -; DNA: TGTGCCATCAGTGACGGGTTCGGAAAAAGGGGAGCAAGGTATGGCTACACCTTC; CDR3: CAISDGFGKRGARYGYTF
J: TRBJ1-4; size: -; V: TRBV2; D: TRBD1; DNA: TGTGCCAGCAGAGCTGGACAGGGACCAGCAACTAATGAAAAACTGTTTTTT; CDR3: CASRAGQGPATNEKLFF
J: TRBJ2-3; size: once; V: TRBV28; D: TRBD2; DNA: TGTGCCAGCAGCCGCCCGGGGGGAGCCACAGATACGCAGTATTTT; CDR3: CASSRPGGATDTQYF
J: TRBJ1-5; size: once; V: TRBV18; D: -; DNA: TGTGCCAGCTCACCACACCCGGGAAGCAATCAGCCCCAGCATTTT; CDR3: CASSPHPGSNQPQHF
J: TRBJ1-1; size: once; V: TRBV5-4; D: -; DNA: TGTGCCAGCAGCTTGCGAAGGGGTAGCGAGGAAGCTTTCTTT; CDR3: CASSLRRGSEEAFF
J: TRBJ2-1; size: -; V: TRBV2; D: -; DNA: TGTGCCAGCAGAATGGGGGGGGCTGGATATAATGAGCAGTTCTTC; CDR3: CASRMGGAGYNEQFF
J: TRBJ2-7; size: -; V: TRBV2; D: -; DNA: TGTGCCAGCAGTGAGGGTACCGCCTACGAGCAGTACTTC; CDR3: CASSEGTAYEQYF
J: TRBJ2-5; size: -; V: TRBV7-8; D: TRBD1; DNA: TGTGCCAGCAGCAACAGGACAGGGGGGACCCAGTACTTC; CDR3: CASSNRTGGTQYF
J: TRBJ2-7; size: -; V: TRBV7-3; D: TRBD1; DNA: TGTGCCAGCAGCACCCGACAGGGTAACGAGCAGTACTTC; CDR3: CASSTRQGNEQYF
J: TRBJ2-2; size: -; V: TRBV7-9; D: -; DNA: TGTGCCAGCAGCCGGGGCGGCGGACCCCCGGCGACCGGGGAGCTGTTTTTT; CDR3: CASSRGGGPPATGELFF
J: TRBJ2-1; size: -; V: TRBV19; D: TRBD2; DNA: TGTGCCAGTAGTATACCGGCTAGCGGGAGAGGTCACTACAATGAGCAGTTCTTC; CDR3: CASSIPASGRGHYNEQFF
J: TRBJ2-7; size: -; V: TRBV27; D: -; DNA: TGTGCCAGCAGTTTTAACTACGAGCAGTACTTC; CDR3: CASSFNYEQYF
J: TRBJ1-2; size: -; V: TRBV5-1; D: -; DNA: TGCGCCAGCAGCTTGTCAGGGAGGGACTATGGCTACACCTTC; CDR3: CASSLSGRDYGYTF
J: TRBJ2-3; size: few; V: TRBV30; D: -; DNA: TGTGCCTGGAGCGCGGGACTTGAGGATACGCAGTATTTT; CDR3: CAWSAGLEDTQYF
J: TRBJ1-2; size: -; V: TRBV4-2; D: -; DNA: TGTGCCAGCAGCCAAGATAGGCAGGATCGCGACACCTTC; CDR3: CASSQDRQDRDTF
J: TRBJ1-6; size: -; V: TRBV5-1; D: -; DNA: TGCGCCAGCAGCTTGGAGGGGAGTACGAATAGTCCCCTCCACTTT; CDR3: CASSLEGSTNSPLHF
J: TRBJ1-4; size: -; V: TRBV6-5; D: TRBD1; DNA: TGTGCCAGCAGCTACAGGGGGGACAATGAAAAACTGTTTTTT; CDR3: CASSYRGDNEKLFF
J: TRBJ2-7; size: once; V: TRBV7-2; D: -; DNA: TGTGCCAGCAGCTTAGATCCTCAGGTCTCCTACGAGCAGTACTTC; CDR3: CASSLDPQVSYEQYF
J: TRBJ2-7; size: medium-sized; V: TRBV2; D: -; DNA: TGTGCCACGTTCGGGACGCCAGAGTACGAGCAGTACTTC; CDR3: CATFGTPEYEQYF
J: TRBJ2-2; size: -; V: TRBV6-1; D: -; DNA: TGTGCCAGCAGTGGGGGACAGAACACCGGGGAGCTGTTTTTT; CDR3: CASSGGQNTGELFF
J: TRBJ2-3; size: -; V: TRBV27; D: TRBD1; DNA: TGTGCCAGCAGTCGAGACAGGGCCTCTGATACGCAGTATTTT; CDR3: CASSRDRASDTQYF
J: TRBJ2-7; size: -; V: TRBV4-1; D: -; DNA: TGCGCCAGCAGCCAGGGGGGTGGGAGGGACAGCTCCTACGAGCAGTACTTC; CDR3: CASSQGGGRDSSYEQYF
J: TRBJ2-7; size: -; V: TRBV5-6; D: TRBD2; DNA: TGTGCCAGCAGCTCGACCAGACTAGCGGACCCGCCCGAGCAGTACTTC; CDR3: CASSSTRLADPPEQYF
J: TRBJ2-7; size: -; V: TRBV30; D: -; DNA: TGTGCCTGGAGTTCAGGGTTAGGGCCCTACGAGCAGTACTTC; CDR3: CAWSSGLGPYEQYF
J: TRBJ2-4; size: -; V: TRBV27; D: -; DNA: TGTGCCAGCAGTTCGGGGACACCCCTAGCCAAAAACATTCAGTACTTC; CDR3: CASSSGTPLAKNIQYF
J: TRBJ1-2; size: once; V: TRBV6-1; D: -; DNA: TGTGCCAGCAGTGCCTACCGGGACTTCTATGGCTACACCTTC; CDR3: CASSAYRDFYGYTF
J: TRBJ1-2; size: -; V: TRBV19; D: -; DNA: TGTGCCAGTAGTAGACGCTATGGCTACACCTTC; CDR3: CASSRRYGYTF
J: TRBJ2-7; size: once; V: TRBV19; D: TRBD2; DNA: TGTGCCAGTAGTACCACGGGCGGGAGAGGCGAGCAGTACTTC; CDR3: CASSTTGGRGEQYF
J: TRBJ1-1; size: -; V: TRBV29-1; D: -; DNA: TGCAGCGTTGCTACGGGGCGTAACACTGAAGCTTTCTTT; CDR3: CSVATGRNTEAFF
J: TRBJ1-2; size: -; V: TRBV19; D: -; DNA: TGTGCCAGTAGTATCTCGGGGAGTGGCTACACCTTC; CDR3: CASSISGSGYTF
J: TRBJ1-1; size: -; V: TRBV7-8; D: -; DNA: TGTGCCAGCAGCTTTAACAGTCAGAACACTGAAGCTTTCTTT; CDR3: CASSFNSQNTEAFF
J: TRBJ2-1; size: -; V: TRBV9; D: TRBD2; DNA: TGTGCCAGCAGCGTAGATGTAGGGACTAGCCGAGGCAATGAGCAGTTCTTC; CDR3: CASSVDVGTSRGNEQFF
J: TRBJ1-1; size: -; V: TRBV28; D: -; DNA: TGTGCCAGCAGTTTAGGGGGCCAGGAGAAAGCTTTCTTT; CDR3: CASSLGGQEKAFF
J: TRBJ1-5; size: -; V: TRBV6-6; D: -; DNA: TGTGCCAGCAGTTACGAGGGGTTACATCAGCCCCAGCATTTT; CDR3: CASSYEGLHQPQHF
J: TRBJ2-7; size: -; V: TRBV5-6; D: TRBD1; DNA: TGTGCCAGCAGCTTGGGGGACAGGTACTCCTACGAGCAGTACTTC; CDR3: CASSLGDRYSYEQYF
J: TRBJ2-7; size: -; V: TRBV5-6; D: TRBD1; DNA: TGTGCCAGCAGCTTGGACCAGGGGGCTTACGAGCAGTACTTC; CDR3: CASSLDQGAYEQYF
J: TRBJ2-1; size: once; V: TRBV7-8; D: -; DNA: TGTGCCAGTCGGCCGGATCGGGTGTACAATGAGCAGTTCTTC; CDR3: CASRPDRVYNEQFF
J: TRBJ1-1; size: -; V: TRBV10-3; D: TRBD1; DNA: TGTGCCAGTACAGGGGTTCTGACTGAAGCTTTCTTT; CDR3: CASTGVLTEAFF